This T cell receptor beta chain originates from a study of blood T cell repertoires in COVID-19. Study background: COVID-19 samples collected from the United States, Italy and Spain covered acute and convalescent phases. In each case, the material was cDNA or gDNA derived from T cells, B-cell-depleted T cells, or PBMCs.

This clone showed up just a few times. As handled by the study authors: Counts of nucleated cells, estimated from reference gene primer amplification, were obtained. Some clones are missing from TCRdb's copy, which holds only in-frame ones; the method was immunoSEQ multiplex PCR. V and J calls and clone size are as listed in that table; D and trimming were resolved from the DNA. The sample lists 370,000 or so clones, roughly 86% occurring once. This receptor was taken from a human donor with acute or convalescent COVID-19. The donor label of this sample is uncertain. The sequenced sample was peripheral blood.

CDR3 nucleotides: TGTGCCAGCTTACTGAGTAATTCACCCCTCCACTTT. Translated, it gives CASLLSNSPLHF. The chain links TRBV2 to TRBJ1-6; D call uncertain. V lost 8 bases, J lost 6 bases, and 8 bases lay in between. CDR1 is SNHLY, CDR2 FYNNEI, per germline. This CDR3 region has 12 residues.